This TCR beta chain originates from a study of blood T cell repertoires in COVID-19. Study in general: There were acute and convalescent COVID-19 samples, and they came from the United States, Italy and Spain. T cells, B-cell-depleted T cells, or PBMCs provided the cDNA or gDNA that served as material.

The CDR3 loop spans 16 amino acids. The V end was cut by 5 bases, the J end by 6 bases, with 23 bases between. The germline V gene encodes CDR1 SGHDT and CDR2 YYEEEE. This clone occurred once. Generated by immunoSEQ multiplex PCR, the TCRdb table keeps only in-frame clones and is missing some. This sample carries about 250,000 clones, around 82% of them seen once, and the ten largest clones take roughly 8.7%. This receptor was taken from a man aged 35 to 55 with active or convalescent COVID-19. The V and J genes are TRBV5-6 and TRBJ1-2, with a possible D match to TRBD1 (6 bases). Sequenced: peripheral blood. CDR3 coding DNA: TGTGCCAGCAGTCGAGTGCCACACAAAGGACAGAATGGCTACACCTTC. Translation gives CASSRVPHKGQNGYTF.